This T cell receptor (beta chain) was sequenced for a study of T cell repertoires in cytomegalovirus infection (dated by TCRdb to between 2018 and 2021). A note on the overall study: The HLA type of each donor mattered for the analysis, because public TCR beta signatures pointed to carriage of CMV infection along with the matching HLA type. Broad study findings and their caveats: Carriers of CMV infection plus the relevant HLA type were discriminated by the cumulative frequency of public TCR beta family members in the study cohort and in an independent 352-donor cohort. The ex vivo response was dominated by HLA-C-restricted CMV-specific TCR beta clonotypes, which also provided the single most frequent clonotype in two of eight donors.

The data were produced on an Illumina HiSeq 1500. TCRdb itself trimmed the public reads at Q25 with fastp, ran MiXCR and retained productive beta chains. Entries that share a CDR3 protein sequence are merged under the most common genes and DNA. Within this sample are over 200,000 distinct CDR3 sequences, with roughly an eighth of them counted one time only. In total, the top ten clones hold roughly 8.7% of the sample. As concerns this clonotype: No antigen is known for it. No quality values exist for individual bases; no much larger clone is one base distant.

Measured from the cysteine to the phenylalanine, the CDR3 is 12 residues long. Only the CDR3 DNA stays, 36 bases, in frame from base 1. CDR1 and CDR2 are read off the germline V gene as MDHEN and SYDVKM. V is pared back by 7 bases and J by 1 base, with 5 bases lying between the germline termini. This TCR came from a human donor in good health (CMV status not recorded). Some clones in this sample may be carry-over from other donors' samples. The source material was PBMCs. The sequence links TRBV28 to TRBJ1-5; no confident D gene assignment can be made. Read as DNA, the sequence is TGTGCCAGCACAGCCAGCAATCAGCCCCAGCATTTT. It translates as CASTASNQPQHF.